Listed below are T cell receptor beta chains from one sample, sequenced in a study of cytomegalovirus exposure and HLA in healthy donors. Here immunoSEQ multiplex PCR was the method, and the copy in TCRdb shows in-frame clones only, minus some. This sample has about 190,000 clones, with 74% found just once. The sample consisted of PBMCs. Receptor source: a woman aged 25-40 years in good health and CMV-seropositive. Each CDR3 is given without its conserved first and last residue. Some rows have no size entry. The others give once, few or many, or a class for an expanded clone.

>few|16|TRBV25-1
ASSERSSGRASTDTQY
>NA|11|TRBV5-1
ASRSNEDEKLF
>NA|12|TRBV7-9
SSSRQGNTGELF
>few|12|TRBV19
ASSMNPGHTEAF
>NA|14|TRBV6-1
ASSERSSGIRNEQF
>few|10|TRBV28
ASTPLGGIQY
>NA|15|TRBV14
ASSQLTGTGFHSPLH
>NA|10|TRBV10-1
ASSLQGGEQY
>once|11|TRBV5-1
ASSSRGPETQY
>NA|14|TRBV28
ASSSRGLAGSNEQF
>NA|10|TRBV29-1
SGIDTAYGYT
>NA|13|TRBV5-1
ASSRLAGYQETQY
>few|12|TRBV28
ASRPQGLSYEQY
>few|13|TRBV7-7
ASSSGLPFTDTQY
>NA|12|TRBV10-3
AIGGQGYNQPQH
>once|12|TRBV5-4
ASNDRGRYYGYT
>NA|13|TRBV12-5
ASGPQGLGADTQY
>NA|11|TRBV29-1
SATGSGSYEQY
>NA|17|TRBV2
ASSERFLAGGKRHNEQF
>few|11|TRBV5-1
ASSLSSGTEAF
>NA|13|TRBV12-5
ASAAGAGQLYGYT
>NA|13|TRBV23-1
ASSQEIILYQPQH
>NA|11|TRBV10-2
ASKDGNNEKLF
>few|9|TRBV20-1
SASTGSSPY
>NA|12|TRBV27
ATHSASGLDTQY
>NA|13|TRBV2
ASSDRLMSSDTQY
>NA|16|TRBV28
ASSFGAGGPLFTDTQY
>NA|12|TRBV6-5
ASGWRNSGNTIY
>NA|11|TRBV5-1
ASSWTSAYEQY
>NA|13|TRBV5-1
ASSHGLGTYNEQF
>few|11|TRBV28
ASSYDISYEQY
>few|14|TRBV5-4
ASSQPGLAGTDTQY
>NA|12|TRBV5-1
ASSLGQGSYGYT
>NA|11|TRBV5-1
ASSPRGNTEAF
>NA|12|TRBV19
ASSPFDKNQPQH
>once|11|TRBV11-2
ASSSRTGGSNN